This T cell receptor (beta chain) stems from a study of cytomegalovirus exposure and HLA in healthy donors. About the research overall: Among the 300 to 450 genotyped donors, approximately 82% were placed in the Caucasian-associated ancestry cluster.

General study results and limits: A later analysis showed that HLA-associated TCR beta chains had undergone more clonal expansion than equally common others. It was only CMV serostatus that was available as immune exposure information.

The PCR used 60 Vbeta and 13 Jbeta primers. Sequencing used immunoSEQ multiplex PCR; TCRdb keeps in-frame clones, though not all of them. The profile shows roughly 90,000 clones, 75% to 85% of them singletons. About this clone itself: The antigen is unknown.

CDR3 length: 18 residues. Looked up from germline, CDR1 is SGHNT and CDR2 is YENEEA. Unmatched junction bases numbered 6, after V lost 0 bases and J lost 0 bases. This receptor was taken from a young man in good health and CMV-seropositive. This chain uses TRBV11-3 with TRBJ2-1, with 9 positions matching TRBD2. The material sequenced was PBMCs. DNA of the CDR3: TGTGCCAGCAGCTTAGATATCGGACTAGCGACCTCCTACAATGAGCAGTTCTTC. This gives the protein CASSLDIGLATSYNEQFF. The full variable domain, rest sourced from reference TRBV11-3 and TRBJ2-1, is EAGVVQSPRYKIIEKKQPVAFWCNPISGHNTLYWYLQNLGQGPELLIRYENEEAVDDSQLPKDRFSAERLKGVDSTLKIQPAELGDSAVYLCASSLDIGLATSYNEQFFGPGTRLTVL.